These 18 T cell receptor beta chains share one sample of origin, sequenced in a study of blood T cells in healthy people across ages. With a J-beta primer mix and a sample-barcoded 5' primer, a second PCR ran about 6 to 11 cycles. TCRdb re-derived calls from the 5' RACE reads in MiXCR, one entry per CDR3 protein. Among hundreds of thousands of distinct CDR3 sequences listed, approximately 25% were seen once. A further study also used this sample, focusing on T cells of mothers and their children.

Sequences were obtained from blood. The receptors derive from a boy younger than 18 in good health.

The chain joins TRBV7-2 to TRBJ2-5; 10 bases align to TRBD2. V lost 6 bases to trimming and J lost 0 bases; unmatched junction nucleotides: 4. This CDR3 has 15 residues. Germline CDR1 and CDR2: SGHTA and FQGNSA. For the CDR3, the DNA is TGTGCCAGCAGTGTTAGCGGGGGGAACCAAGAGACCCAGTACTTC. Its protein is CASSVSGGNQETQYF.

The V gene is TRBV29-1, the J gene TRBJ1-2, with D perhaps matching TRBD1 (5 bases). The CDR3 is 15 amino acids. The V and J ends lost 4 bases and 0 bases respectively, with 15 bases between them. Per the germline V gene, CDR1 is SQVTM and CDR2 is ANQGSEA. The CDR3: CSVVLGRGANYGYTF. Written as DNA, the CDR3 is TGCAGCGTTGTGCTGGGGCGAGGGGCTAACTATGGCTACACCTTC.

This clonotype occurred a few times. The chain joins TRBV3-1 to TRBJ2-3; TRBD2 matches at 15 bases. V shed 0 bases, J shed 4 bases, and the junction held 2 bases outside the gene matches. Germline assignment: CDR1 LGHDT and CDR2 YNNKEL (reference sequence). The CDR3 contains 17 residues. The CDR3 reads CASSQEGLAGGPDTQYF. The CDR3 DNA follows: TGTGCCAGCAGCCAAGAGGGACTAGCGGGAGGTCCAGATACGCAGTATTTT.

This clonotype has more than one count but fewer than ten. V and J are TRBV20-1 and TRBJ2-5, with TRBD1 matching 7 bases. From germline, CDR1 is DFQATT and CDR2 SNEGSKA (reference sequence). CDR3 length equals 13 residues. With 6 bases clipped from V and 4 bases from J, the junction kept 8 bases outside the gene matches. This chain's CDR3 is CSARGGFAETQYF. CDR3 sequence (DNA): TGCAGTGCACGAGGGGGCTTCGCAGAGACCCAGTACTTC.

This clonotype came up a few times. J is TRBJ2-3 and V is TRBV11-2, with TRBD2 matching 12 bases. The junction had 2 bases not matched to a gene; V was cut back by 1 base and J by 0 bases. This CDR3 is built from 17 residues. Germline V lookup: CDR1 SGHAT, CDR2 FQNNGV. This chain's CDR3 is CASSLVGTSGSTDTQYF. In DNA, the CDR3 is TGTGCCAGCAGCTTAGTGGGGACTAGCGGGAGCACAGATACGCAGTATTTT.

The chain couples TRBV20-1 to TRBJ2-7; 9 bases are shared with TRBD2. The CDR3 has 13 amino acids. From germline, CDR1 is DFQATT and CDR2 SNEGSKA (reference sequence). CDR3 DNA sequence: TGCAATGCGGGGGCGGGGGGGCCCTACGAGCAGTACTTC. It specifies CNAGAGGPYEQYF.

The chain recombines TRBV19 with TRBJ2-5; TRBD2 matches 12 bases. CDR1 LNHDA and CDR2 SQIVND come from the germline V gene (reference sequence). J lost 5 bases, V lost 1 base, and 5 bases had no gene match. CDR3 size: 16 residues. As DNA, the CDR3 is TGTGCCAGTAGTATAGGAGGACTAGCGGGATCGGAGACCCAGTACTTC. Protein product: CASSIGGLAGSETQYF.

The V gene is TRBV29-1, the J gene TRBJ1-1; D uncertain. V lost 0 bases to trimming and J lost 5 bases, with 7 bases between them. Germline CDR1 and CDR2: SQVTM and ANQGSEA. The CDR3 totals 12 residues. The CDR3 DNA reads as TGCAGCGTTGAAGACAGGCTAACTGAAGCTTTCTTT. This encodes CSVEDRLTEAFF.

The chain joins TRBV6-2 or TRBV6-3 to TRBJ1-2, with D perhaps TRBD1 (6 bases). The CDR3 extends over 13 amino acids. Trimming removed 5 bases from V and 3 bases from J, with 10 bases in between. Germline V gene sequence: CDR1 MNHEY, CDR2 SVGEGT. CDR3 sequence: CASSDRTDYGYTF. In DNA, the CDR3 is TGTGCCAGCAGTGACCGGACAGACTATGGCTACACCTTC.

V and J are TRBV10-3 and TRBJ2-5, with D possibly matching TRBD1 (6 bases). Germline assignment: CDR1 ENHRY and CDR2 SYGVKD. V lost 7 bases to trimming and J lost 1 base, with 13 bases between them. The CDR3 covers 14 residues. Here the CDR3 DNA reads TGTGCCATCAACCCGGACAGCCTCCAAGAGACCCAGTACTTC. Translated, it gives CAINPDSLQETQYF.

This chain uses TRBV6-1 with TRBJ2-1; D is tentatively TRBD1 or TRBD2 (6 bases each). CDR3 length: 16 residues. Germline CDR1 and CDR2: MNHNS and SASEGT. V lost 8 bases to trimming and J lost 0 bases, with 17 bases between them. The CDR3 region has the DNA TGTGCCAGCTCCCCGCACGGGGGCCGCTCCTACAATGAGCAGTTCTTC. Translated, it gives CASSPHGGRSYNEQFF.

V gene TRBV7-9 combines with J gene TRBJ2-6; D is possibly TRBD1 (6 bases). The CDR3 contains 18 residues. Trimming pared 2 bases from V and 0 bases from J, leaving 14 bases between. Looked up from germline, CDR1 is SEHNR and CDR2 is FQNEAQ (reference sequence). The DNA of the CDR3 is TGTGCCAGCAGCTTACAGGGGCTTATGAGCTCTGGGGCCAACGTCCTGACTTTC. Translated, it gives CASSLQGLMSSGANVLTF.

The chain recombines TRBV12-3 or TRBV12-4 with TRBJ2-3, with 10 positions matching TRBD2. The CDR3 runs 15 residues. V gave up 8 bases and J gave up 6 bases; unmatched junction bases: 11. Here the CDR3 reads CASQRSGGGYDTQYF. The CDR3 nucleotides read TGTGCCAGCCAGCGAAGCGGGGGGGGTTATGATACGCAGTATTTT.

The chain employs TRBV29-1 and TRBJ2-1, with D maybe TRBD2 (6 bases). The V gene's germline CDR1 is SQVTM and CDR2 ANQGSEA. Trimming pared 6 bases from V and 0 bases from J, leaving 12 bases between. This CDR3 is 14 amino acids long. CDR3 sequence reads: CSVRGTPSYNEQFF. For the CDR3, the DNA is TGCAGCGTCCGCGGGACTCCCTCCTACAATGAGCAGTTCTTC.

This chain links TRBV29-1 with TRBJ2-3; D is possibly TRBD2 (6 bases). Germline V gene data show CDR1 as SQVTM and CDR2 as ANQGSEA. This CDR3 is built from 14 residues. V was pared by 7 bases and J by 2 bases, with 16 bases between. CDR3 nucleotide sequence: TGCAGCGCAATACCGGGACTCGTCACAGATACGCAGTATTTT. Translated, it gives CSAIPGLVTDTQYF.

Only a few counts were recorded for this clonotype. In DNA, the CDR3 is TGTGCCAGCATGCGGGAGTTCAATGAGCAGTTCTTC. This sequence encodes CASMREFNEQFF. The chain joins TRBV27 to TRBJ2-1; TRBD2 matches at 7 bases. The CDR3 length is 12 residues. Per the germline V gene, CDR1 is MNHEY and CDR2 is SMNVEV (reference sequence). V trimming: 7 bases; J trimming: 6 bases; junction bases outside the gene matches: 3.

This sequence joins TRBV6-5 and TRBJ1-4, with D unresolved. The CDR3 sequence is 13 residues long. CDR1 and CDR2 from the germline V gene are MNHEY and SVGAGI. Deletions cut 5 bases from V and 10 bases from J, with 14 bases between. The CDR3 region has the DNA TGTGCCAGCAGTCCCATTGAAACGGGAAAACTGTTTTTT. Translated, it gives CASSPIETGKLFF.

The chain has TRBV5-1 and TRBJ2-3; D is possibly TRBD1 or TRBD2 (6 bases each). The germline V gene has CDR1 SGHRS and CDR2 YFSETQ. V lost 3 bases to trimming and J lost 2 bases, with 16 bases between them. CDR3 length: 16 residues. The CDR3 DNA sequence: TGCGCCAGCAGCTCCGCGGGACACACAAACACAGATACGCAGTATTTT. Protein: CASSSAGHTNTDTQYF.